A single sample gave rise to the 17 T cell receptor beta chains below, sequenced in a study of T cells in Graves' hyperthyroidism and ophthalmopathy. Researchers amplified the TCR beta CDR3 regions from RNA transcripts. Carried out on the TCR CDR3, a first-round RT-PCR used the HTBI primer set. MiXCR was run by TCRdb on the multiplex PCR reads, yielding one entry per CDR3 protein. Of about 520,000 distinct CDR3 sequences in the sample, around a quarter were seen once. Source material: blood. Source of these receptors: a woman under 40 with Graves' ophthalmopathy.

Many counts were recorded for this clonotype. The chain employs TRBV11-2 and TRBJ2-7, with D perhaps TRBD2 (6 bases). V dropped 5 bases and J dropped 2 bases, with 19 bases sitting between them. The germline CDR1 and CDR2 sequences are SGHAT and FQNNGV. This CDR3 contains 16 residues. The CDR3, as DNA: TGTGCCAGCAGCCCGCTTAGGAGGGCAGGAGCCTACGAGCAGTACTTC. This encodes CASSPLRRAGAYEQYF.

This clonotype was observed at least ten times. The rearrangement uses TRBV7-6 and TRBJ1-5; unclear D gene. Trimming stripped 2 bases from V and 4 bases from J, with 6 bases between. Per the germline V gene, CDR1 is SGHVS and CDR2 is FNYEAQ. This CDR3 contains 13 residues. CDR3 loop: CASSLKSNQPQHF. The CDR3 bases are TGTGCCAGCAGCTTAAAGTCAAATCAGCCCCAGCATTTT.

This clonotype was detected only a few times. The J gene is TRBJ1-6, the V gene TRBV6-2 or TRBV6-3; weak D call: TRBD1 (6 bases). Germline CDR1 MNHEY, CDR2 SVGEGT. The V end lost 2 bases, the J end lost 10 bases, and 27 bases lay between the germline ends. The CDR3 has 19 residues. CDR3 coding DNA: TGTGCCAGCAGTTACGATCCGGGACATTTCGTCGGTGGTCAATCACCCCTCCACTTT. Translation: CASSYDPGHFVGGQSPLHF.

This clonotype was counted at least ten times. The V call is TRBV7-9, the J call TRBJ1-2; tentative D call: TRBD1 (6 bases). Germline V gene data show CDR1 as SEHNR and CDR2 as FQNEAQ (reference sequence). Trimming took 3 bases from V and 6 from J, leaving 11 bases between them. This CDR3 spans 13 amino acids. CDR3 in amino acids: CASSLGPGDGYTF. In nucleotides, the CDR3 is TGTGCCAGCAGCTTGGGGCCAGGGGATGGCTACACCTTC.

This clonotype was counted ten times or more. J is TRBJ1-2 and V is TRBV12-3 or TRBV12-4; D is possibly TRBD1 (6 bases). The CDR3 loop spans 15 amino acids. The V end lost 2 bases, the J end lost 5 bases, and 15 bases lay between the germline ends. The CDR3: CASSLWTVGGYGYTF. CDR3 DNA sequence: TGTGCCAGCAGTTTATGGACAGTTGGAGGGTATGGCTACACCTTC.

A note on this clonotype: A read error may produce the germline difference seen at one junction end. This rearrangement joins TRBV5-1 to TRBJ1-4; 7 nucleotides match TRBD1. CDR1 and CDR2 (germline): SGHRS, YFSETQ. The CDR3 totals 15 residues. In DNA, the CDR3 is TGCGCCAGCAGCAGAGATACAGGGGTTAATGAAATACTGTTTTTT. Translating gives CASSRDTGVNEILFF.

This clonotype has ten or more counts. CDR3 protein: CASTQLQDLYGYTF. In DNA form, the CDR3 reads TGTGCCAGCACCCAACTGCAGGATCTCTATGGCTACACCTTC. The chain employs TRBV2 and TRBJ1-2; the D is unclear. The germline gives CDR1 SNHLY, CDR2 FYNNEI. V was cut by 7 bases and J by 4 bases, with 16 bases left in between. The CDR3 is 14 residues long.

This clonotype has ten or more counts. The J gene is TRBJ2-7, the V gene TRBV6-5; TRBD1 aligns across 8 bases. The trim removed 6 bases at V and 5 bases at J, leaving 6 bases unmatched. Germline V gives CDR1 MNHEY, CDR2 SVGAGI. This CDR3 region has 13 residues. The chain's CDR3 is CASSPMTGDEQYF. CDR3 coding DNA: TGTGCCAGCAGCCCGATGACAGGGGACGAGCAGTACTTC.

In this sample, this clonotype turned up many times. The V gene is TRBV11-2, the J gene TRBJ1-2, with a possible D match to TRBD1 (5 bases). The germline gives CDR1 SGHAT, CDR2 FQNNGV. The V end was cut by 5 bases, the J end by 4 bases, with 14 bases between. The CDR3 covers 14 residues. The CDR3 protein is CASSPQGIGYGYTF. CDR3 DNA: TGTGCCAGCAGCCCCCAGGGAATCGGCTATGGCTACACCTTC.

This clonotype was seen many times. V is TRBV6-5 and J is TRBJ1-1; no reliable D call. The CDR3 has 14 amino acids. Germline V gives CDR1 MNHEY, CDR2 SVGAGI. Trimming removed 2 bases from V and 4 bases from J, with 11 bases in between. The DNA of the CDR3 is TGTGCCAGCAGTTACCTTAGCGCAAGCACTGAAGCTTTCTTT. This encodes CASSYLSASTEAFF.

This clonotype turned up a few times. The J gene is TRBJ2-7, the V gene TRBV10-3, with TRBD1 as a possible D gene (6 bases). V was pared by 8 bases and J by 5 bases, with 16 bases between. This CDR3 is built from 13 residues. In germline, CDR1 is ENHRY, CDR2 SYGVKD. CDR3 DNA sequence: TGTGCCATCCGCCGAACAGGGACACACGAGCAGTACTTC. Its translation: CAIRRTGTHEQYF.

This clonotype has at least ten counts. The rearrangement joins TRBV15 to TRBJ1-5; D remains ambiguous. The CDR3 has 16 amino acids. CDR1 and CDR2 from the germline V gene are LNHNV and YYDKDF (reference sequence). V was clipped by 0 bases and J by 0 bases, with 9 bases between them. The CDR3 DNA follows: TGTGCCACCAGCAGAGATAGGGCGGTTAGCAATCAGCCCCAGCATTTT. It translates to CATSRDRAVSNQPQHF.

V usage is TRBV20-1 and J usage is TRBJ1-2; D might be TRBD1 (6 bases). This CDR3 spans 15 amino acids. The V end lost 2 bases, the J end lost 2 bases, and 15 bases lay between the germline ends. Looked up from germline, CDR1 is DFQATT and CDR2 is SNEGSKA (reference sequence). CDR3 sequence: CSARSGTQGNYGYTF. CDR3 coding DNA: TGCAGTGCTAGAAGCGGGACACAAGGGAACTATGGCTACACCTTC.

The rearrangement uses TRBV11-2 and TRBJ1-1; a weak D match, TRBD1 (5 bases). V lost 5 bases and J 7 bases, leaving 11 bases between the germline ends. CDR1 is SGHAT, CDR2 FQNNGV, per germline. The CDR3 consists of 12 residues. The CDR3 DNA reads TGTGCCAGCAGCGTCCAGGGAGGTGAAGCTTTCTTT. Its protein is CASSVQGGEAFF. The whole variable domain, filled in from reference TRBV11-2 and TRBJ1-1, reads EAGVAQSPRYKIIEKRQSVAFWCNPISGHATLYWYQQILGQGPKLLIQFQNNGVVDDSQLPKDRFSAERLKGVDSTLKIQPAKLEDSAVYLCASSVQGGEAFFGQGTRLTVV.

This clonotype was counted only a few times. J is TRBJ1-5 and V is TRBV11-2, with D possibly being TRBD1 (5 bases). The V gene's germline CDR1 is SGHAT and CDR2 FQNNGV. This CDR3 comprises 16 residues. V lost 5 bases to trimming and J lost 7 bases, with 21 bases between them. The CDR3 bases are TGTGCCAGCAGCGCTTCTTTTGGGGGAATACGGCAGCCCCAGCATTTT. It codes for CASSASFGGIRQPQHF. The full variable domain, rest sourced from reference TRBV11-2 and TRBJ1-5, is EAGVAQSPRYKIIEKRQSVAFWCNPISGHATLYWYQQILGQGPKLLIQFQNNGVVDDSQLPKDRFSAERLKGVDSTLKIQPAKLEDSAVYLCASSASFGGIRQPQHFGDGTRLSIL.

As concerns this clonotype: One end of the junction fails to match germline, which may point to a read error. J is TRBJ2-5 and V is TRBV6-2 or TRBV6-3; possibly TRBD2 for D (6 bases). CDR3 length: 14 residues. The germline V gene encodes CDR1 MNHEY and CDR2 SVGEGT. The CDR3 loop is CASSARLGGETQYF. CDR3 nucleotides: TGTGCCAGCAGTGCCCGACTAGGAGGAGAGACGCAGTACTTC.

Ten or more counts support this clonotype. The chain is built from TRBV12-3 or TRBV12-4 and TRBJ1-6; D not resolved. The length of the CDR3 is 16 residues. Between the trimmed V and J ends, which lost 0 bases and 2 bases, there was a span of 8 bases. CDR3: CASSLAQQAYNSPLHF. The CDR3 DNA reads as TGTGCCAGCAGTTTAGCTCAGCAGGCCTATAATTCACCCCTCCACTTT.